These T cell receptor beta chains were read from a single sample in a study of response to subunit inactivated influenza vaccine. TCRdb re-called the RT-PCR reads through MiXCR, storing one row per CDR3 protein. The sample lists about 610,000 distinct CDR3 sequences, approximately 14% occurring once. This material consisted of PBMCs from blood, taken roughly 13 days after vaccination. These receptors were obtained from a man aged 50 or older who received an inactivated influenza vaccine. Each CDR3 is given with its conserved first and last residue. D genes are given only for firm matches. Part of the rows lack a size; the others show once, few, many or a class for expanded clones.

v_gene	abundance	len	d_gene	j_gene	CDR3aa	CDR3nt
TRBV20-1	NA	11	NA	TRBJ2-7	CSARGRGEQYF	TGCAGTGCTAGAGGACGAGGAGAGCAGTACTTC
TRBV5-1	many	13	NA	TRBJ2-1	CASSLVLGNEQFF	TGCGCCAGCAGCTTGGTGCTAGGCAATGAGCAGTTCTTC
TRBV18	few	14	NA	TRBJ2-5	CASSQNSYQETQYF	TGTGCCAGCTCACAAAACTCTTACCAAGAGACCCAGTACTTC
TRBV9	few	14	NA	TRBJ2-1	CASSGQKGISRQFF	TGTGCCAGCAGCGGCCAAAAAGGTATCAGCCGGCAGTTCTTC
TRBV27	few	16	NA	TRBJ1-6	CASSLSGLSYNSPLHF	TGTGCCAGCAGTTTATCGGGACTTTCTTATAATTCACCCCTCCACTTT
TRBV5-6	many	13	NA	TRBJ2-7	CASRGQSSYEQYF	TGTGCCAGCAGAGGACAGAGCTCCTACGAGCAGTACTTC
TRBV5-4	NA	14	TRBD1	TRBJ1-1	CASRGGPRDTEAFF	TGTGCCAGTCGAGGGGGCCCTCGGGACACTGAAGCTTTCTTT
TRBV29-1	many	18	TRBD2	TRBJ2-1	CSARGLAGVTSSYNEQFF	TGCAGCGCACGGGGACTAGCGGGAGTCACAAGCTCCTACAATGAGCAGTTCTTC
TRBV20-1	few	16	TRBD2	TRBJ2-3	CSAMVAGGPSQDTQYF	TGCAGTGCTATGGTAGCGGGAGGGCCTTCACAGGATACGCAGTATTTT
TRBV7-2	NA	13	NA	TRBJ2-5	CASGLYGEETQYF	TGTGCCAGTGGACTGTATGGAGAAGAGACCCAGTACTTC
TRBV7-9	NA	12	NA	TRBJ2-7	CASSSASGEQYF	TGTGCCAGCAGCTCGGCCAGTGGCGAGCAGTACTTC
TRBV20-1	few	18	TRBD1	TRBJ2-7	CSARSEGVPGQGLYEQYF	TGCAGTGCTAGATCCGAGGGAGTCCCGGGACAGGGGCTTTACGAGCAGTACTTC
TRBV5-1	NA	14	NA	TRBJ2-1	CASSYPLRANEQFF	TGCGCCAGCAGCTATCCTCTCCGGGCCAATGAGCAGTTCTTC
TRBV28	NA	14	NA	TRBJ1-4	CASSPGVIGEKLFF	TGTGCCAGCAGCCCAGGGGTAATAGGGGAAAAACTGTTTTTT
TRBV29-1	few	14	TRBD2	TRBJ2-7	CSVAVAGGPDEQYF	TGCAGCGTTGCGGTAGCGGGAGGGCCTGACGAGCAGTACTTC
TRBV15	NA	15	NA	TRBJ2-2	CATSRIGGTTGELFF	TGTGCCACCAGCAGAATTGGGGGGACCACCGGGGAGCTGTTTTTT
TRBV5-1	NA	16	TRBD2	TRBJ2-3	CASSLASSGRADTQYF	TGCGCCAGCAGCTTGGCCTCTAGCGGGAGGGCAGATACGCAGTATTTT